The clone carrying this TCR beta chain occurred a few times. Its antigen is still unknown. What was sequenced were expressed TCRB transcripts, since all of the isolated RNA had been reverse transcribed. TCRdb keeps only in-frame clones here, not all; method: immunoSEQ multiplex PCR. The sample contains hundreds of thousands of clones, over 10% of which appear only once. This specimen comes from a study of beta chain features in type 1 diabetes. CDR1 MNHNS and CDR2 SASEGT come from the germline V gene. The CDR3 runs to 12 residues. Trimming removed 3 bases from V and 4 bases from J, with 6 bases in between. Broader study findings: For Type 1 diabetes patients, all four CD4+ subsets carried TCRB CDR3s that were moderately but significantly shorter.

Source material: naive CD4+ T cells from blood. The clonotype was recovered from a man in his late teens or twenties with type 1 diabetes. This sequence joins TRBV6-1 and TRBJ1-2; unclear D gene. In DNA, the CDR3 is TGTGCCAGCAGTGATGGGTTCTATGGCTACACCTTC. This encodes CASSDGFYGYTF.